This T cell receptor (beta chain) originates from a study of regulatory T cells in long-lasting Graves disease. Sequencing libraries for TCR beta were prepared with iRepertoire HTBI primers and Arm-PCR of CDR3 regions. TCRdb passed the multiplex PCR reads through MiXCR, listing each CDR3 protein once. The sample holds 550,000 to 650,000 distinct CDR3 sequences, around 15% seen once. This clonotype was detected many times. Its antigen is unidentified. Sample time point: newly diagnosed GD, antithyroid drugs for less than 3 months. Construction of the TCR library relied on RNA isolated from PBMCs. General study points: Study of thyroid tissue was not done, with only peripheral blood studied.

These data also featured in a second study, about T cells in Graves' hyperthyroidism and ophthalmopathy.

Source: peripheral blood mononuclear cells (PBMCs), taken at new diagnosis, from a patient treated with antithyroid drugs. The clonotype was recovered from a man aged 18 to 30 with Graves disease.

The DNA for the CDR3 is TGTGCCAGCAGCGGAAAGACTAGCGGGTGGCCAGATACGCAGTATTTT. This sequence encodes CASSGKTSGWPDTQYF. The chain carries TRBV2 and TRBJ2-3; TRBD2 matches at 10 bases. CDR1 SNHLY and CDR2 FYNNEI come from the germline V gene. V lost 6 bases, J lost 4 bases, and 10 bases stayed unmatched. CDR3 length: 16 residues. The full variable domain, in which reference TRBV2 and TRBJ2-3 provide the parts outside the CDR3, is EPEVTQTPSHQVTQMGQEVILRCVPISNHLYFYWYRQILGQKVEFLVSFYNNEISEKSEIFDDQFSVERPDGSNFTLKIRSTKLEDSAMYFCASSGKTSGWPDTQYFGPGTRLTVL.